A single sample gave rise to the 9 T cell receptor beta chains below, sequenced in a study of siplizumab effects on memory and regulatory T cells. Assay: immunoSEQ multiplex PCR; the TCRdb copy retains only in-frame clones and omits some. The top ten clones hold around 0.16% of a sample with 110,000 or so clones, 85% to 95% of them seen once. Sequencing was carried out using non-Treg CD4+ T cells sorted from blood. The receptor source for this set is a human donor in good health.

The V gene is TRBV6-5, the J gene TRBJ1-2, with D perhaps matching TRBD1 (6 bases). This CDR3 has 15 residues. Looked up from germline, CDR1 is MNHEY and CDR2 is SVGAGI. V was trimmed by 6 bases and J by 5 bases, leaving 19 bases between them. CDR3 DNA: TGTGCCAGCAGCGGGGGCGGGACTGTTTCATATGGCTACACCTTC. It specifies CASSGGGTVSYGYTF.

The CDR3 DNA sequence: TGTGCCAGCAGCCTCTGGGCAGGGGAAAAACTGTTTTTT. Encoded protein: CASSLWAGEKLFF. V usage is TRBV5-6 and J usage is TRBJ1-4; D is perhaps TRBD1 (5 bases). The germline CDR1 and CDR2 sequences are SGHDT and YYEEEE. This CDR3 spans 13 amino acids. Trimming removed 4 bases from V and 8 bases from J, with 12 bases in between.

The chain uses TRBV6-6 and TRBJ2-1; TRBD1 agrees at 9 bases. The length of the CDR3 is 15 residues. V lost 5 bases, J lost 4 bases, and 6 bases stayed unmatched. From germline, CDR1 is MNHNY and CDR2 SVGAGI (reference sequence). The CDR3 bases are TGTGCCAGCAGTGACCGGGACAGGGAGTACAATGAGCAGTTCTTC. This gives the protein CASSDRDREYNEQFF.

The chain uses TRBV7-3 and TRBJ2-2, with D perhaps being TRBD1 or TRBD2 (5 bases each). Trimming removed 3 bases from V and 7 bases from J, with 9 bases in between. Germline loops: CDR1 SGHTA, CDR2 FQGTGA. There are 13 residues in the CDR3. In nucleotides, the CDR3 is TGTGCCAGCAGCTTGAGGGACGGCGGGGAGCTGTTTTTT. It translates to CASSLRDGGELFF.

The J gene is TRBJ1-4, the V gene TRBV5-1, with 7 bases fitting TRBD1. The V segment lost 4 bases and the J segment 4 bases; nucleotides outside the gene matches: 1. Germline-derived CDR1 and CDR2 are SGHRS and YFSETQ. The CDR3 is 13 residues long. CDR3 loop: CASSRDSNEKLFF. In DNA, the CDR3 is TGCGCCAGCAGCCGGGACAGTAATGAAAAACTGTTTTTT.

The CDR3 here is CASSTTRGRSGELFF. CDR3 nucleotide sequence: TGTGCCAGCAGCACAACCAGGGGGCGCAGCGGGGAGCTGTTTTTT. The genes are TRBV11-2 and TRBJ2-2; TRBD1 matches 8 bases. Per germline, CDR1 SGHAT and CDR2 FQNNGV. The V gene end was trimmed by 5 bases and the J gene end by 7 bases; junction bases not matched to a gene: 9. CDR3 length: 15 amino acids.

In nucleotides, the CDR3 is TGTGCCAGTAGTCACGACCGGGAGTATAGCAATCAGCCCCAGCATTTT. It specifies CASSHDREYSNQPQHF. This chain uses TRBV19 with TRBJ1-5; D is unresolved. Per germline, CDR1 LNHDA and CDR2 SQIVND (reference sequence). CDR3 length: 16 amino acids. The V gene lost 5 bases and the J gene lost 0 bases, with 14 bases spanning the gap.

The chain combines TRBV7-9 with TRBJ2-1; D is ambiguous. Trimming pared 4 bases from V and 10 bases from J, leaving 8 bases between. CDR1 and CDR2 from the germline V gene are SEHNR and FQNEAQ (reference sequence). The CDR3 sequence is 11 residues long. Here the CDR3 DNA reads TGTGCCAGCAGCTCCCCTGGGGAGCAGTTCTTC. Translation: CASSSPGEQFF.

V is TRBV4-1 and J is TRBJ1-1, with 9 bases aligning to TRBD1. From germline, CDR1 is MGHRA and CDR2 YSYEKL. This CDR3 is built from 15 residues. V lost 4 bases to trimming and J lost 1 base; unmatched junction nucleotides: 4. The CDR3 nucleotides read TGCGCCAGCAGCCGGCAGGGACAGGGGAACACTGAAGCTTTCTTT. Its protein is CASSRQGQGNTEAFF.